The 5 T cell receptor beta chains reported below all come from one sample, sequenced in a study of OX40 agonist ivuxolimab in advanced cancers. The method was immunoSEQ multiplex PCR; TCRdb's version includes in-frame clones alone and lacks a portion of them. The table lists around 54,000 clones, roughly 90% of them singletons. The sequences come from CD4+ or CD8+ T cells sorted from blood, collected in a trial of the OX40 agonist ivuxolimab. These receptors all come from an adult with an advanced solid tumor such as melanoma, head and neck, liver or kidney cancer.

The chain recombines TRBV4-3 with TRBJ1-1; TRBD1 agrees at 8 bases. CDR3 length equals 15 residues. The trim removed 2 bases at V and 6 bases at J, leaving 8 bases unmatched. The V gene's germline CDR1 is LGHNA and CDR2 YSLEER. CDR3 in amino acids: CASSQLAGGRAEAFF. The CDR3 DNA reads as TGCGCCAGCAGCCAATTGGCAGGGGGCAGAGCTGAAGCTTTCTTT.

This chain connects TRBV6-5 to TRBJ1-3; D remains unclear. V was trimmed by 2 bases and J by 4 bases, leaving 6 bases between them. The CDR3 runs 13 residues. In germline, CDR1 is MNHEY, CDR2 SVGAGI. The CDR3 nucleotides read TGTGCCAGCAGTTACGGGAGGGGAAACACCATATATTTT. It encodes CASSYGRGNTIYF.

The chain recombines TRBV28 with TRBJ2-1; 7 nucleotides match TRBD2. The CDR3 sequence is 15 residues long. Germline CDR1 MDHEN, CDR2 SYDVKM. V was pared by 5 bases and J by 4 bases, with 8 bases of the junction left unmatched. The CDR3 DNA is TGTGCCAGCAGTGTACTAGCGCCCATTTACAATGAGCAGTTCTTC. Its protein product is CASSVLAPIYNEQFF.

The rearrangement links TRBV4-3 to TRBJ1-1; TRBD1 agrees at 8 bases. The CDR3 has 15 amino acids. Germline CDR1 and CDR2: LGHNA and YSLEER. The V gene end was trimmed by 4 bases and the J gene end by 7 bases; junction bases not matched to a gene: 11. CDR3: CASSLRSDRVVEAFF. As DNA, the CDR3 is TGCGCCAGCAGCCTCCGCTCGGACAGGGTTGTTGAAGCTTTCTTT.

The chain employs TRBV9 and TRBJ2-4; 8 positions agree with TRBD2. The CDR3 is 16 residues long. Per the germline V gene, CDR1 is SGDLS and CDR2 is YYNGEE. V shed 4 bases, J shed 6 bases, and the junction held 12 bases outside the gene matches. CDR3 coding DNA: TGTGCCAGCAGCCCGAGAGGCGGGGGGAACGTAAACATTCAGTACTTC. Amino acids: CASSPRGGGNVNIQYF.